These T cell receptor beta chains were read from a single sample in a study of cytomegalovirus exposure and HLA in healthy donors. Only in-frame clones appear in the TCRdb table, and some are missing; sequencing was by immunoSEQ multiplex PCR. The repertoire has about 120,000 clones, around 74% of them found once; the top ten carry more than 1.5%. The sample was PBMCs. The receptors shown here come from a woman younger than 30 in good health and CMV-seronegative. CDR3s include the opening cysteine and the closing phenylalanine or tryptophan. Fields, in order: V gene, D gene, J gene, clone size, CDR3 protein, CDR3 DNA. The D gene is left open where the match is weak. Not all rows give a size; the values are once, few, many and, for expanded clones, a class.

>TRBV14|TRBD1|TRBJ1-4|.
CASSPRQGLATNEKLFF
TGTGCCAGCAGCCCCCGACAGGGTCTGGCAACTAATGAAAAACTGTTTTTT
>TRBV6-1|.|TRBJ1-5|.
CASSEHGGLMYQPQHF
TGTGCCAGCAGTGAACACGGGGGGCTTATGTATCAGCCCCAGCATTTT
>TRBV4-2|.|TRBJ2-1|.
CASSQDPRTSEWNEQFF
TGTGCCAGCAGCCAAGATCCGAGAACTAGTGAGTGGAATGAGCAGTTCTTC
>TRBV5-1|TRBD1|TRBJ1-2|few
CASRQGDYGYTF
TGCGCCAGCAGACAGGGGGACTATGGCTACACCTTC
>TRBV28|TRBD1|TRBJ1-5|.
CASSTGQLNQPQHF
TGTGCCAGCAGTACGGGACAGTTGAATCAGCCCCAGCATTTT
>TRBV6-1|.|TRBJ1-5|.
CASSDLGGQPQHF
TGTGCCAGCAGTGATTTAGGGGGTCAGCCCCAGCATTTT
>TRBV19|TRBD1|TRBJ2-1|.
CASSIVPGQGRDNEQFF
TGTGCCAGTAGTATAGTCCCGGGACAGGGGCGAGACAATGAGCAGTTCTTC
>TRBV7-6|TRBD1|TRBJ2-1|.
CASSLAPGQPYNEQFF
TGTGCCAGCAGCTTGGCCCCGGGACAGCCCTACAATGAGCAGTTCTTC
>TRBV6-5|TRBD1|TRBJ2-7|.
CASKPYRDRRLEQYF
TGTGCCAGCAAACCTTACCGGGACAGGAGATTGGAGCAGTACTTC
>TRBV6-1|.|TRBJ1-6|.
CASSEEGGLRSPLHF
TGTGCCAGCAGTGAAGAGGGAGGCTTGAGGTCACCCCTCCACTTT
>TRBV28|.|TRBJ1-3|.
CASSLWGLENTIYF
TGTGCCAGCAGTTTATGGGGGCTGGAAAACACCATATATTTT
>TRBV7-8|.|TRBJ1-1|.
CASSLVQGNTEAFF
TGTGCCAGCAGCTTAGTACAGGGGAACACTGAAGCTTTCTTT
>TRBV6-5|.|TRBJ1-1|.
CASSYARNTEAFF
TGTGCCAGCAGTTACGCTAGGAACACTGAAGCTTTCTTT